What follows are 15 T cell receptor beta chains derived from one specimen sequenced in a study of neoadjuvant anti-PD-1 for oral cavity cancer. TCRdb keeps only in-frame clones here, not all; method: immunoSEQ multiplex PCR. The sample records over 10,000 clones, 50% to 80% being singletons. The starting material was PBMCs, obtained before nivolumab (anti-PD-1) treatment. The origin of the receptors is a person between 40 and 80 years old with oral cavity squamous cell carcinoma.

The chain has TRBV6-1 and TRBJ2-7; D might be TRBD1 or TRBD2, each matching 5 bases. The CDR3 contains 12 residues. Trimming cost V 6 bases and J 0 bases, with 6 bases left between them. Germline V gene data show CDR1 as MNHNS and CDR2 as SASEGT. CDR3 in amino acids: CASRGDSYEQYF. CDR3 DNA sequence: TGTGCCAGCAGGGGGGACTCCTACGAGCAGTACTTC.

V is TRBV12-5 and J is TRBJ1-1; no reliable D call. V lost 2 bases and J 5 bases, leaving 6 bases between the germline ends. The CDR3 contains 12 residues. CDR1 and CDR2 (germline): LGHNT, FRNRAP. The CDR3 here is CASGLQRTEAFF. As DNA, the CDR3 is TGTGCTAGTGGTTTGCAGCGGACTGAAGCTTTCTTT.

The rearrangement joins TRBV11-2 to TRBJ2-1; 7 bases agree with TRBD2. The germline CDR1 and CDR2 sequences are SGHAT and FQNNGV. This CDR3 has 15 residues. Germline trimming cut 4 bases from V and 7 bases from J; bases unmatched to any gene: 10. The CDR3 region is CASSSGTSVKNEQFF. Written as DNA, the CDR3 is TGTGCCAGCAGCTCCGGCACTAGCGTTAAAAATGAGCAGTTCTTC.

The chain has TRBV2 and TRBJ2-3; tentative D call: TRBD2 (6 bases). The germline V and J ends were trimmed by 9 bases and 6 bases, with 13 bases remaining between them. Germline V gene data show CDR1 as SNHLY and CDR2 as FYNNEI. This CDR3 comprises 12 residues. The CDR3 DNA reads as TGTGCCAGAGTGACTGGAGGGGATACGCAGTATTTT. It specifies CARVTGGDTQYF.

DNA for the CDR3: TGTGCCATCAGTGACGGGACTAGCGGGACCGATGAGCAGTTCTTC. Amino acids: CAISDGTSGTDEQFF. V is TRBV10-3 and J is TRBJ2-1, with 13 positions matching TRBD2. Germline V CDR1 and CDR2: ENHRY, SYGVKD. J gave up 8 bases and V 3 bases, and 4 bases lay outside the gene matches. The CDR3 loop spans 15 amino acids.

V gene TRBV5-6 combines with J gene TRBJ1-1; TRBD1 might be the D (6 bases). Germline V gene data show CDR1 as SGHDT and CDR2 as YYEEEE. The CDR3 is 14 residues long. V lost 0 bases and J 4 bases, leaving 10 bases between the germline ends. CDR3 nucleotide sequence: TGTGCCAGCAGCTTGGAAGGGGGTACCACTGAAGCTTTCTTT. Amino acid sequence: CASSLEGGTTEAFF.

The chain is built from TRBV19 and TRBJ2-7; 9 bases match TRBD2. CDR1 is LNHDA, CDR2 SQIVND, per germline (reference sequence). Unmatched junction bases numbered 9, after V lost 7 bases and J lost 5 bases. This CDR3 spans 14 amino acids. CDR3 DNA sequence: TGTGCCAGTACCCCTAGCGGGATCCCCCACGAGCAGTACTTC. It yields the protein CASTPSGIPHEQYF.

Here the CDR3 reads CASSAGTSKGGELFF. CDR3 nucleotide sequence: TGCGCCAGCAGTGCCGGGACCTCGAAAGGCGGGGAGCTGTTTTTT. This chain links TRBV10-1 with TRBJ2-2, with D possibly being TRBD1 or TRBD2 (5 bases each). This CDR3 region has 15 residues. The ends were cut back, 4 bases at V and 7 bases at J, with 16 bases in the middle. Germline V gene data show CDR1 as WNHNN and CDR2 as SYGVQD (reference sequence).

The chain employs TRBV30 and TRBJ2-5; D is ambiguous. The CDR3 sequence is 13 residues long. V lost 0 bases, J lost 2 bases, and 7 bases lay in between. Germline CDR1 GTSNPN, CDR2 SVGIG (reference sequence). DNA for the CDR3: TGTGCCTGGAGTGTACGACAACAAGAGACCCAGTACTTC. Translated, it gives CAWSVRQQETQYF.

The chain couples TRBV29-1 to TRBJ1-1, with a possible D match to TRBD1 (5 bases). Trimming took off 4 bases at V and 7 bases at J, with 22 bases between the two ends. From germline, CDR1 is SQVTM and CDR2 ANQGSEA. The CDR3 is made up of 15 amino acids. The CDR3 DNA is TGCAGCGTTGCCACTAAACATGGGACCAAGGGTGAAGCTTTCTTT. Its protein product is CSVATKHGTKGEAFF.

This clone was counted between two and nine times. The CDR3: CAISVGQGKETQYF. In nucleotides, the CDR3 is TGTGCCATCAGTGTTGGACAGGGGAAAGAGACCCAGTACTTC. This chain uses TRBV10-3 with TRBJ2-5; 9 bases are shared with TRBD1. V shed 4 bases and J 3 bases; nucleotides not matched to a gene: 3. Germline CDR1 is ENHRY and CDR2 is SYGVKD. The CDR3 spans 14 residues.

This clone was detected a few times. The V and J genes are TRBV10-1 and TRBJ1-2; D is unresolved. The CDR3 spans 12 residues. Germline CDR1 and CDR2: WNHNN and SYGVQD (reference sequence). V gave up 10 bases and J gave up 5 bases, with 14 bases separating them. CDR3 sequence: CATPDKRYGYTF. CDR3 coding DNA: TGCGCCACCCCCGACAAGCGGTATGGCTACACCTTC.

The J gene is TRBJ2-1, the V gene TRBV6-1, with 7 nucleotides matching TRBD2. V gave up 1 base and J gave up 6 bases; unmatched junction bases: 0. Germline V CDR1 and CDR2: MNHNS, SASEGT. This CDR3 has 13 amino acids. The CDR3 loop reads CASSEGTSNEQFF. CDR3 coding DNA: TGTGCCAGCAGTGAAGGGACTAGCAATGAGCAGTTCTTC.

This clone was picked up a small number of times. The J gene is TRBJ2-2, the V gene TRBV4-1; D is perhaps TRBD1 (6 bases). Germline V gene data show CDR1 as MGHRA and CDR2 as YSYEKL. The CDR3 length is 17 residues. Trimming stripped 0 bases from V and 5 bases from J, with 16 bases between. The CDR3 loop is CASSQDRAGAQTGELFF. CDR3 coding DNA: TGCGCCAGCAGCCAAGATAGGGCAGGGGCACAGACCGGGGAGCTGTTTTTT.

The CDR3 region has the DNA TGTGCCACCAGCAGAGATTTGGACAGGGTGGCGTCTGGGGCCAACGTCCTGACTTTC. This gives the protein CATSRDLDRVASGANVLTF. The V gene is TRBV15, the J gene TRBJ2-6, with TRBD1 identical over 8 bases. This CDR3 has 19 amino acids. With 0 bases clipped from V and 1 base from J, the junction kept 8 bases outside the gene matches. Germline V gene lookup returns CDR1 LNHNV and CDR2 YYDKDF (reference sequence). The full variable domain, rest sourced from reference TRBV15 and TRBJ2-6, is DAMVIQNPRYQVTQFGKPVTLSCSQTLNHNVMYWYQQKSSQAPKLLFHYYDKDFNNEADTPDNFQSRRPNTSFCFLDIRSPGLGDTAMYLCATSRDLDRVASGANVLTFGAGSRLTVL.